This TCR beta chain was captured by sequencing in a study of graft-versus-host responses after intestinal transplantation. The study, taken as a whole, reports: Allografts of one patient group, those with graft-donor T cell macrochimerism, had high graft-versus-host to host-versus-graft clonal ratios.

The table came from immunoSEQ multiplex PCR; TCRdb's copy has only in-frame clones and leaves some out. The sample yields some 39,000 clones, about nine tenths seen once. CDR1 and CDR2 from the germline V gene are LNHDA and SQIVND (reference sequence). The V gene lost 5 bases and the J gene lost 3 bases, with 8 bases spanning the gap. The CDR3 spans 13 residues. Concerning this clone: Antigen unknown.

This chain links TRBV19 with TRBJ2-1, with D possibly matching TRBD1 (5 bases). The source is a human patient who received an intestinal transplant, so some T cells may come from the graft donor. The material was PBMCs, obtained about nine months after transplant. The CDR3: CASSDSFYNEQFF. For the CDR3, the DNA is TGTGCCAGTAGTGACAGTTTCTACAATGAGCAGTTCTTC.